A selection of T cell receptor beta chains follows, all from one sample in a study of blood T cells in healthy people across ages. TCRdb reprocessed the 5' RACE reads with MiXCR, giving one entry per CDR3 protein. The repertoire has hundreds of thousands of distinct CDR3 sequences, around half of them found once; the top ten carry 30% to 35%. Specimen: blood. These TCRs come from an older woman in good health. Both conserved end residues are part of each CDR3. A D gene is named only where the DNA matches it firmly. For some rows the clone size is stated as once, few or many, or as a class when expanded; others skip it.

CDR3 DNA	CDR3 protein	D gene	V gene	J gene	clone size
TGCAGTGCTAACCCAGGGGAGACCCAGTACTTC	CSANPGETQYF	NA	TRBV20-1	TRBJ2-5	few
TGTGCCACCAGTGATTTAGCGCGGGATGAGGGCACGCAGTATTTT	CATSDLARDEGTQYF	NA	TRBV24-1	TRBJ2-3	NA
TGTGCCAGCAGTTTAAGAACAGGTTGGGCAGATACGCAGTATTTT	CASSLRTGWADTQYF	NA	TRBV28	TRBJ2-3	NA
TGTGCCAGCAAAACCATAACTCGGGCACTTAACTATGGCTACACCTTC	CASKTITRALNYGYTF	NA	TRBV6-6	TRBJ1-2	NA
TGTGCCAGCAGGAGGACTAGTGAACACTACGAGCAGTACTTC	CASRRTSEHYEQYF	TRBD2	TRBV12-3/TRBV12-4	TRBJ2-7	many
TGCGCCAGCAGCCCGGGACAGTCCACAGATACGCAGTATTTT	CASSPGQSTDTQYF	TRBD1	TRBV5-1	TRBJ2-3	few
TGTGCCAGCAGTCTTCAGGGGACGGAGACCCAGTACTTC	CASSLQGTETQYF	NA	TRBV2	TRBJ2-5	NA
TGTGCCAGCACCCTTGACTGGGGCGGGGAGCAGTACTTC	CASTLDWGGEQYF	NA	TRBV6-6	TRBJ2-7	NA
TGTGCCACCAGTCCTACTAGCGGGAGCTCCTACGAGCAGTACTTC	CATSPTSGSSYEQYF	TRBD2	TRBV24-1	TRBJ2-7	few
TGCACCTGGCAGTACCAAGAGACCCAGTACTTC	CTWQYQETQYF	NA	TRBV20-1	TRBJ2-5	few
TGCGCCAGCAGTCTTACTAGCGGGAAGTACGAGCAGTACTTC	CASSLTSGKYEQYF	TRBD2	TRBV5-1	TRBJ2-7	few
TGTGCCAGCAGCCAAGATTCAGTCGGGACAGTGGGCGTCGGGGAAAAACTGTTTTTT	CASSQDSVGTVGVGEKLFF	TRBD1	TRBV14	TRBJ1-4	few
TGTGCCAGCAGTCCCCGGGAATATGGCTACACCTTC	CASSPREYGYTF	NA	TRBV28	TRBJ1-2	few
TGTGCCAGCAGCTTAAATGGAGGTGGTGGAGGTGGCTACACCTTC	CASSLNGGGGGGYTF	NA	TRBV7-3	TRBJ1-2	NA
TGTGCCAGCAGTTACTGGGACAGGGGCTCCTACGAGCAGTACTTC	CASSYWDRGSYEQYF	TRBD1	TRBV6-5	TRBJ2-7	NA
TGCGCCAGCAGTCCAGGGGGAGTGGAGACCCAGTACTTC	CASSPGGVETQYF	TRBD1	TRBV5-1	TRBJ2-5	few
TGTGCCAGCAGCTTAGAGAGGGCGAATGAGCAGTTCTTC	CASSLERANEQFF	NA	TRBV11-2	TRBJ2-1	few